This T cell receptor beta chain originates from a study of CD8+ T cells in alopecia areata. Overall study context: Those treated were given oral tofacitinib at 5 to 10 mg twice daily. Affected scalp percentage set treated patients' severity scores.

RNA extraction and reverse transcription yielded cDNA as sequencing template. Profiled with immunoSEQ multiplex PCR; TCRdb holds only in-frame clones, not every one. The sample has 110,000 to 150,000 clones, nearly 55% seen once. The CDR3 runs 13 residues. Germline V CDR1 and CDR2: SGHNT, YYREEE (reference sequence). The V end lost 1 base, the J end lost 8 bases, and 12 bases lay between the germline ends. Stated treatment: oral pan-JAK inhibitor, 5-10 mg twice daily. Alopecia areata patients provided lesional scalp punch biopsies and peripheral blood. Sorting from PBMCs produced CD4+ and CD8+ T cells.

The sample was CD8+ T cells sorted from blood, taken at week 4, from a patient treated with tofacitinib. This rearrangement joins TRBV5-4 to TRBJ1-2; possibly TRBD1 for D (5 bases). The source is a human donor with alopecia areata. The CDR3 sequence: CASSLPIGEGYTF. CDR3 sequence (DNA): TGTGCCAGCAGCTTGCCAATAGGGGAAGGCTACACCTTC.